Below, 31 T cell receptor beta chains from the same sample are listed, as sequenced in a study of blood T cell repertoires in COVID-19 (dated by TCRdb to the early 2020s). The library was obtained by the immunoSEQ multiplex PCR assay. Imported from immuneACCESS, the table was reduced by TCRdb to in-frame sequences with V and J called. These copies leave out some clones; in studies compared against another copy, an unresolved V gene accounts for under half, and the cause of the remainder is not known. The sample table lists 62,000 or so clones, roughly nine tenths of them with a count of one. The top ten clones comprise 2.5% to 3% of the sample. Input material: peripheral blood. Source of these receptors: a man aged 45-65 years with acute or convalescent COVID-19.

The chain joins TRBV2 to TRBJ1-5, with a weak D call TRBD1 (6 bases). Deletions cut 5 bases from V and 7 bases from J, with 12 bases between. This CDR3 contains 13 residues. CDR1 SNHLY and CDR2 FYNNEI come from the germline V gene. Here the CDR3 DNA reads TGTGCCAGCAGTTACAGGGAGAACCAGCCCCAGCATTTT. Its translation: CASSYRENQPQHF.

The chain joins TRBV3-1 (or the pseudogene TRBV3-2) to TRBJ2-1; 15 nucleotides align to TRBD2. CDR1 is LGHDT and CDR2 is YNNKEL in the germline V gene (reference sequence). The V segment lost 4 bases and the J segment 7 bases; nucleotides outside the gene matches: 2. The CDR3 covers 15 residues. The CDR3 sequence is CASSRGTSGGNEQFF. The CDR3 DNA reads as TGTGCCAGCAGCCGAGGGACTAGCGGGGGGAATGAGCAGTTCTTC.

The rearrangement joins TRBV15 to TRBJ1-4; TRBD1 matches at 8 bases. With 6 bases clipped from V and 8 bases from J, the junction kept 8 bases outside the gene matches. CDR1 and CDR2 from the germline V gene are LNHNV and YYDKDF (reference sequence). This CDR3 comprises 14 residues. CDR3 protein: CATSVRDRLEKLFF. The DNA of the CDR3 is TGTGCCACCAGTGTCCGGGACAGGCTCGAAAAACTGTTTTTT.

The genes are TRBV19 and TRBJ1-5, with D unresolved. The CDR3 runs 17 residues. V was cut by 3 bases and J by 2 bases, with 17 bases left in between. The germline V gene has CDR1 LNHDA and CDR2 SQIVND (reference sequence). CDR3 loop: CASSIGGVGSGNQPQHF. The CDR3 DNA reads as TGTGCCAGTAGTATCGGCGGAGTTGGAAGCGGCAATCAGCCCCAGCATTTT.

The gene calls are TRBV7-6 and TRBJ2-3; 7 nucleotides match TRBD1. This CDR3 has 15 amino acids. V shed 1 base and J 0 bases; nucleotides not matched to a gene: 1. Germline lookup yields CDR1 SGHVS and CDR2 FNYEAQ. In DNA form, the CDR3 reads TGTGCCAGCAGCTTAGGACAGGGTAGCACAGATACGCAGTATTTT. Its protein is CASSLGQGSTDTQYF.

The chain carries TRBV24-1 and TRBJ1-3, with D possibly matching TRBD1 (5 bases). Germline values: CDR1 KGHDR, CDR2 SFDVKD. The V and J ends lost 6 bases and 4 bases respectively, with 6 bases between them. The CDR3 runs to 12 residues. The CDR3 here is CATSPGGNTIYF. The CDR3 DNA reads TGTGCCACCAGTCCAGGGGGAAACACCATATATTTT.

A note on this clone: The junction does not match germline at one end; this may be a read error. This sequence joins TRBV28 and TRBJ2-5; TRBD2 matches 7 bases. The CDR3 loop spans 13 amino acids. Germline V gives CDR1 MDHEN, CDR2 SYDVKM. The CDR3 sequence: CASAKRGPSGPDF. The CDR3 nucleotides are TGTGCCAGCGCCAAGCGGGGTCCGTCGGGACCTGACTTC.

J is TRBJ2-7 and V is TRBV28; a possible D gene is TRBD1 (6 bases). This CDR3 is 16 amino acids long. The ends were cut back, 3 bases at V and 5 bases at J, with 20 bases in the middle. The germline CDR1 and CDR2 sequences are MDHEN and SYDVKM. The CDR3 loop is CASSFLLGQGNHEQYF. The CDR3 nucleotides read TGTGCCAGCAGTTTCTTGCTCGGCCAGGGGAATCACGAGCAGTACTTC. The whole variable domain, remainder taken from reference TRBV28 and TRBJ2-7, is DVKVTQSSRYLVKRTGEKVFLECVQDMDHENMFWYRQDPGLGLRLIYFSYDVKMKEKGDIPEGYSVSREKKERFSLILESASTNQTSMYLCASSFLLGQGNHEQYFGPGTRLTVT.

The V and J genes are TRBV6-6 and TRBJ1-4; a weak D match, TRBD1 (6 bases). CDR1 and CDR2 (germline): MNHNY, SVGAGI (reference sequence). CDR3 length equals 13 residues. V was clipped by 11 bases and J by 3 bases, with 13 bases between them. The CDR3 here is CAGRDNSNEKLFF. CDR3 coding DNA: TGTGCCGGACGGGACAACTCTAATGAAAAACTGTTTTTT.

This clone has only a few counts. The V gene is TRBV24-1, the J gene TRBJ2-7; 7 nucleotides agree with TRBD1. Germline lookup yields CDR1 KGHDR and CDR2 SFDVKD. The CDR3 has 17 amino acids. Unmatched junction bases numbered 14, after V lost 1 base and J lost 6 bases. The CDR3 here is CATSDFHRQGVRSEQYV. DNA of the CDR3: TGTGCCACCAGTGATTTTCACCGGCAGGGGGTTAGGTCCGAGCAGTACGTC.

The V and J genes are TRBV27 and TRBJ1-2; tentative D call: TRBD1 (5 bases). The CDR3 runs 14 residues. Germline CDR1 and CDR2: MNHEY and SMNVEV (reference sequence). V was clipped by 5 bases and J by 8 bases, with 18 bases between them. CDR3 DNA sequence: TGTGCCAGCAGTCCCGGTCTAGGGGCAGGAGGCTACACCTTC. It codes for CASSPGLGAGGYTF.

J is TRBJ1-5 and V is TRBV6-5; TRBD1 is a possible D gene (5 bases). The germline CDR1 and CDR2 sequences are MNHEY and SVGAGI. This CDR3 contains 13 residues. The V end lost 6 bases, the J end lost 5 bases, and 11 bases lay between the germline ends. The CDR3 loop is CASSLGGDQPQHF. CDR3 in DNA: TGTGCCAGCAGCCTTGGGGGGGATCAGCCCCAGCATTTT.

This sequence joins TRBV28 and TRBJ1-5; no clear D gene. Trimming shortened V by 3 bases and J by 7 bases, and 7 bases separated the two germline ends. Germline CDR1 and CDR2: MDHEN and SYDVKM. The CDR3 covers 12 residues. Written as DNA, the CDR3 is TGTGCCAGCAGTTTGGGCCGGCAGCCCCAGCATTTT. Translated: CASSLGRQPQHF. The full variable domain, its missing parts supplied by reference TRBV28 and TRBJ1-5, is DVKVTQSSRYLVKRTGEKVFLECVQDMDHENMFWYRQDPGLGLRLIYFSYDVKMKEKGDIPEGYSVSREKKERFSLILESASTNQTSMYLCASSLGRQPQHFGDGTRLSIL.

The gene calls are TRBV28 and TRBJ1-2, with 8 bases fitting TRBD1. This CDR3 has 16 amino acids. J lost 5 bases, V lost 6 bases, and 14 bases had no gene match. From germline, CDR1 is MDHEN and CDR2 SYDVKM. CDR3 protein: CASRRTIGQGGYGYTF. The CDR3, as DNA: TGTGCCAGCAGAAGAACGATAGGACAGGGTGGTTATGGCTACACCTTC.

This rearrangement joins TRBV5-1 to TRBJ1-6; TRBD1 aligns across 7 bases. The CDR3 sequence is 14 residues long. Germline V gene data show CDR1 as SGHRS and CDR2 as YFSETQ. After removal of 2 bases from V and 8 bases from J, the junction contained 4 bases not matched to a gene. Here the CDR3 reads CASSFTGADSPLHF. CDR3 nucleotide sequence: TGCGCCAGCAGCTTCACAGGGGCGGATTCACCCCTCCACTTT.

The J gene is TRBJ2-4, the V gene TRBV7-9; D perhaps matches TRBD1 (5 bases). Trimming pared 4 bases from V and 3 bases from J, leaving 16 bases between. Germline-derived CDR1 and CDR2 are SEHNR and FQNEAQ (reference sequence). The CDR3 spans 16 residues. The CDR3 DNA follows: TGTGCCAGCAGCTCCTCGACAGATCCTAGCAAAAACATTCAGTACTTC. Translating it yields CASSSSTDPSKNIQYF.

The chain carries TRBV11-2 and TRBJ2-7; 7 bases align to TRBD2. This CDR3 spans 14 amino acids. The trim removed 1 base at V and 0 bases at J, leaving 0 bases unmatched. Germline-derived CDR1 and CDR2 are SGHAT and FQNNGV. The CDR3 region has the DNA TGTGCCAGCAGCTTAGCTAGCGGCTCCTACGAGCAGTACTTC. Translated, it gives CASSLASGSYEQYF.

V gene TRBV19 combines with J gene TRBJ1-5; possibly TRBD1 for D (5 bases). The CDR3 extends over 14 amino acids. Per the germline V gene, CDR1 is LNHDA and CDR2 is SQIVND (reference sequence). V was trimmed by 0 bases and J by 6 bases, leaving 9 bases between them. This CDR3 is CASSIDGGGQPQHF. In nucleotides, the CDR3 is TGTGCCAGTAGTATAGATGGGGGAGGTCAGCCCCAGCATTTT. The entire variable domain, with the rest obtained from reference TRBV19 and TRBJ1-5, is as follows: DGGITQSPKYLFRKEGQNVTLSCEQNLNHDAMYWYRQDPGQGLRLIYYSQIVNDFQKGDIAEGYSVSREKKESFPLTVTSAQKNPTAFYLCASSIDGGGQPQHFGDGTRLSIL.

This chain connects TRBV28 to TRBJ2-7; D is unclear. Trimming removed 2 bases from V and 3 bases from J, with 5 bases in between. This CDR3 contains 12 residues. Germline CDR1 reads MDHEN; CDR2 reads SYDVKM. The CDR3 protein is CASSLGRYEQYF. CDR3 nucleotide sequence: TGTGCCAGCAGTTTAGGGCGCTACGAGCAGTACTTC.

This chain's CDR3 is CASSQRQGLHSYEQYV. For the CDR3, the DNA is TGTGCCAGCAGCCAACGACAGGGGCTCCACTCCTACGAGCAGTACGTC. The chain uses TRBV28 and TRBJ2-7; 8 nucleotides agree with TRBD1. From germline, CDR1 is MDHEN and CDR2 SYDVKM. This CDR3 has 16 amino acids. V lost 6 bases, J lost 0 bases, and 10 bases stayed unmatched.

The chain carries TRBV20-1 and TRBJ1-1; 11 bases match TRBD1. After removal of 3 bases from V and 5 bases from J, the junction contained 11 bases not matched to a gene. Germline V gene lookup returns CDR1 DFQATT and CDR2 SNEGSKA (reference sequence). This CDR3 comprises 16 residues. Here the CDR3 reads CSASGGQGARWTEAFF. The CDR3 region has the DNA TGCAGTGCTAGTGGCGGACAGGGGGCTCGATGGACTGAAGCTTTCTTT.

This clone has only one observation. This rearrangement joins TRBV18 to TRBJ1-2, with TRBD1 as a possible D gene (5 bases). CDR3 length equals 16 residues. Trimming took off 0 bases at V and 2 bases at J, with 13 bases between the two ends. Per the germline V gene, CDR1 is KGHSH and CDR2 is LQKENI. As DNA, the CDR3 is TGTGCCAGCTCACCACCGGGGCTCAAGCTCAACTATGGCTACACCTTC. It codes for CASSPPGLKLNYGYTF.

This chain uses TRBV6-5 with TRBJ2-7; 8 positions match TRBD2. Germline V gene sequence: CDR1 MNHEY, CDR2 SVGAGI. CDR3 length equals 16 residues. Losses at the gene ends were 0 bases for V and 2 bases for J; bases not matched to a gene: 6. The CDR3 region has the DNA TGTGCCAGCAGTTACTCGACGGGAGGGAAAACCTACGAGCAGTACTTC. The encoded protein is CASSYSTGGKTYEQYF.

The rearrangement uses TRBV4-3 and TRBJ2-1, with 12 bases identical to TRBD2. The CDR3 consists of 13 residues. Germline values: CDR1 LGHNA, CDR2 YSLEER. Germline trimming cut 8 bases from V and 8 bases from J; bases unmatched to any gene: 4. CDR3 sequence (DNA): TGCGCCAGCCGGACTAGCGGGAATGATGAGCAGTTCTTC. Protein sequence: CASRTSGNDEQFF.

The chain employs TRBV30 and TRBJ1-2; a possible D gene is TRBD1 (6 bases). Trimming removed 1 base from V and 1 base from J, with 13 bases in between. The CDR3 consists of 15 residues. The germline CDR1 and CDR2 sequences are GTSNPN and SVGIG (reference sequence). In DNA, the CDR3 is TGTGCCTGGAGTGACCCACAGGGCCATAACTATGGCTACACCTTC. Translation gives CAWSDPQGHNYGYTF.

The chain carries TRBV29-1 and TRBJ2-1, with D perhaps TRBD2 (6 bases). V shed 4 bases and J shed 2 bases, with 27 bases lying between them. CDR1 is SQVTM and CDR2 is ANQGSEA in the germline V gene. This CDR3 spans 19 amino acids. The CDR3 protein is CSVGPPPSVHPSPYNEQFF. CDR3 coding DNA: TGCAGCGTTGGTCCCCCTCCTAGCGTGCACCCTTCTCCCTACAATGAGCAGTTCTTC.

This chain connects TRBV6-5 to TRBJ2-1; the D gene is possibly TRBD2 (5 bases). Germline V gene sequence: CDR1 MNHEY, CDR2 SVGAGI. The CDR3 extends over 15 amino acids. Trimming removed 6 bases from V and 5 bases from J, with 17 bases in between. CDR3 in amino acids: CASSNWRAGNNEQFF. DNA for the CDR3: TGTGCCAGCAGCAACTGGCGGGCTGGAAACAATGAGCAGTTCTTC.

The gene calls are TRBV5-1 and TRBJ1-4; TRBD1 matches at 10 bases. Per the germline V gene, CDR1 is SGHRS and CDR2 is YFSETQ. The CDR3 has 15 residues. V shed 3 bases and J 7 bases; nucleotides not matched to a gene: 6. Here the CDR3 reads CASSSLGDRGEKLFF. CDR3 DNA sequence: TGCGCCAGCAGCTCCCTTGGGGACAGGGGTGAAAAACTGTTTTTT.

The chain joins TRBV11-2 to TRBJ1-1; D not resolved. This CDR3 spans 16 amino acids. CDR1 and CDR2 (germline): SGHAT, FQNNGV. Trimming removed 0 bases from V and 1 base from J, with 12 bases in between. The CDR3 sequence is CASSLDPRRRNTEAFF. The CDR3 DNA reads TGTGCCAGCAGCTTAGATCCACGCAGGCGGAACACTGAAGCTTTCTTT.

The rearrangement links TRBV5-1 to TRBJ2-2; 8 bases agree with TRBD2. Per the germline V gene, CDR1 is SGHRS and CDR2 is YFSETQ. The CDR3 extends over 15 amino acids. The junction had 2 bases not matched to a gene; V was cut back by 3 bases and J by 1 base. The CDR3 nucleotides read TGCGCCAGCAGCTCGAGCGGGAGGAACACCGGGGAGCTGTTTTTT. This sequence encodes CASSSSGRNTGELFF.

The chain uses TRBV11-2 and TRBJ2-1, with no clear D. The length of the CDR3 is 14 residues. Trimming took off 0 bases at V and 6 bases at J, with 9 bases between the two ends. Germline V CDR1 and CDR2: SGHAT, FQNNGV. CDR3 sequence: CASSLDAYFNEQFF. In DNA, the CDR3 is TGTGCCAGCAGCTTAGATGCATACTTCAATGAGCAGTTCTTC. Based on the CDR3 plus reference TRBV11-2 and TRBJ2-1, the full variable domain is EAGVAQSPRYKIIEKRQSVAFWCNPISGHATLYWYQQILGQGPKLLIQFQNNGVVDDSQLPKDRFSAERLKGVDSTLKIQPAKLEDSAVYLCASSLDAYFNEQFFGPGTRLTVL.